Each of the 23 T cell receptor beta chains below was sequenced from the same sample in a study of T-cell reconstitution after alpha-beta-depleted transplantation in children listed by TCRdb under 2016. The treatment or condition label for this specimen denotes: allogeneic hematopoietic cell transplantation with graft depleted of TCRalphabeta T cells and CD19 B cells. The library was obtained by PCR. The sequencer was an Illumina HiSeq 2500. Molecular barcoding was employed in the preparation of TCR libraries, with unique molecular identifiers being used to normalize TCRbeta repertoire quantification. Using fastp trimming at Q25 and MiXCR clonotype assembly, TCRdb reanalyzed the public sequencing data and kept in-frame beta chains. Rows with a matching CDR3 protein are joined into one entry that keeps the most common DNA and genes. The sample table lists 900,000 or so distinct CDR3 sequences, 16% of them with a count of one. The ten largest clones represent roughly 5% of the sample.

This material consisted of PBMCs, mostly from graft donor cells, taken 360 days after TCRalphabeta/CD19-depleted stem cell transplant. These receptors were taken from a male patient between 10 and 17 years old who had a stem cell transplant for acute lymphoblastic leukemia, so the T cells may come from the graft donor.

This clonotype was found a few times. V usage is TRBV7-9 and J usage is TRBJ2-7, with no clear D. This CDR3 spans 14 amino acids. CDR1 is SEHNR and CDR2 is FQNEAQ in the germline V gene (reference sequence). V lost 1 base to trimming and J lost 4 bases, with 11 bases between them. In DNA, the CDR3 is TGTGCCAGCAGCTTAGTGATGGATTTATACGAGCAGTACTTC. Translated: CASSLVMDLYEQYF.

The table lists this clonotype with a few counts. The chain couples TRBV6-5 to TRBJ1-5; D call uncertain. Germline CDR1 is MNHEY and CDR2 is SVGAGI. This CDR3 has 14 amino acids. V lost 2 bases to trimming and J lost 11 bases, with 16 bases between them. The DNA for the CDR3 is TGTGCCAGCAGTTACGGACCGGCCGAGCGGTCCCAGCATTTT. This encodes CASSYGPAERSQHF.

This clonotype was detected ten times or more. This chain uses TRBV28 with TRBJ2-7; D possibly matches TRBD1 or TRBD2 (5 bases each). The germline V gene encodes CDR1 MDHEN and CDR2 SYDVKM. Trimming stripped 0 bases from V and 1 base from J, with 13 bases between. This CDR3 has 16 residues. CDR3 amino acids: CASSLWGTRRSYEQYF. The CDR3, as DNA: TGTGCCAGCAGTTTATGGGGGACGCGTCGATCCTACGAGCAGTACTTC.

In this sample, this clonotype turned up a few times. This sequence joins TRBV5-1 and TRBJ1-1, with 7 bases aligning to TRBD1. The CDR3 is 14 amino acids. Germline values: CDR1 SGHRS, CDR2 YFSETQ. The V and J ends lost 2 bases and 4 bases, in that order; junction bases with no gene match: 5. CDR3 DNA: TGCGCCAGCAGCTTCGAACAGGGGATCACTGAAGCTTTCTTT. Translated, it gives CASSFEQGITEAFF.

This clonotype was seen only a few times. The rearrangement uses TRBV11-2 and TRBJ1-2; D is ambiguous. The V gene's germline CDR1 is SGHAT and CDR2 FQNNGV. V was cut by 5 bases and J by 3 bases, with 13 bases left in between. The CDR3 runs to 14 residues. DNA for the CDR3: TGTGCCAGCAGCAGATGGACCGGGGACTATGGCTACACCTTC. Its translation is CASSRWTGDYGYTF.

This clonotype was observed at least ten times. The chain combines TRBV29-1 with TRBJ2-1; 10 bases agree with TRBD1. V lost 1 base to trimming and J lost 2 bases; unmatched junction nucleotides: 5. This CDR3 has 16 amino acids. The germline V gene encodes CDR1 SQVTM and CDR2 ANQGSEA. The CDR3 nucleotides read TGCAGCGTTGAAGTTCCAGGACAGGGGGCCTACAATGAGCAGTTCTTC. It translates to CSVEVPGQGAYNEQFF.

V and J are TRBV7-2 and TRBJ2-1; the match to TRBD2 covers 15 bases. This CDR3 is built from 17 residues. V gave up 5 bases and J gave up 8 bases; unmatched junction bases: 10. From germline, CDR1 is SGHTA and CDR2 FQGNSA. CDR3 residues: CASSRPGTSGRRDEQFF. DNA of the CDR3: TGTGCCAGCAGCCGACCCGGGACTAGCGGGAGGAGGGATGAGCAGTTCTTC. The whole variable domain, filled in from reference TRBV7-2 and TRBJ2-1, reads GAGVSQSPSNKVTEKGKDVELRCDPISGHTALYWYRQSLGQGLEFLIYFQGNSAPDKSGLPSDRFSAERTGGSVSTLTIQRTQQEDSAVYLCASSRPGTSGRRDEQFFGPGTRLTVL.

In its sample, this clonotype was seen a few times. The chain combines TRBV24-1 with TRBJ1-1, with D perhaps TRBD1 (5 bases). V was trimmed by 4 bases and J by 7 bases, leaving 12 bases between them. In germline, CDR1 is KGHDR, CDR2 SFDVKD. The CDR3 loop spans 13 amino acids. CDR3 sequence (DNA): TGTGCCACCAGTGAGTCCCAAGGGGATGAAGCTTTCTTT. Protein: CATSESQGDEAFF.

CDR3 nucleotide sequence: TGCGCCAGCGGGACCGGACAGGGTCAAACTGGAAACACCATATATTTT. Translated, it gives CASGTGQGQTGNTIYF. This chain uses TRBV5-1 with TRBJ1-3, with TRBD1 identical over 8 bases. The ends lost 7 bases at V and 2 bases at J; junction bases unmatched: 11. Germline V lookup: CDR1 SGHRS, CDR2 YFSETQ. This CDR3 is 16 amino acids long.

This clonotype has more than one count but fewer than ten. The chain uses TRBV19 and TRBJ2-1; maybe TRBD1 (6 bases). V gave up 7 bases and J gave up 5 bases, with 12 bases separating them. The CDR3 loop spans 13 amino acids. CDR1 is LNHDA and CDR2 is SQIVND in the germline V gene (reference sequence). CDR3 DNA: TGTGCCAGTACCCTGACAGGCCACAATGAGCAGTTCTTC. Translating gives CASTLTGHNEQFF.

In this sample, this clonotype turned up a few times. The chain carries TRBV7-9 and TRBJ1-2, with 8 bases that match TRBD1. This CDR3 has 13 residues. The germline gives CDR1 SEHNR, CDR2 FQNEAQ (reference sequence). V lost 5 bases and J lost 8; bases outside the gene matches: 7. The CDR3, as DNA: TGTGCCAGCAGCACAAAGCCAGGGGGCGGCTACACCTTC. Translated, it gives CASSTKPGGGYTF.

The V call is TRBV29-1, the J call TRBJ2-7; 8 positions match TRBD2. The J segment lost 2 bases and the V segment lost 4 bases, leaving 4 bases of the junction unmatched. The CDR3 consists of 13 residues. CDR1 SQVTM and CDR2 ANQGSEA come from the germline V gene. CDR3 sequence (DNA): TGCAGCGTTGGCCTAGCGGGCCCCTACGAGCAGTACTTC. It yields the protein CSVGLAGPYEQYF.

At least ten counts were recorded for this clonotype. The chain couples TRBV6-4 to TRBJ1-6; no clear D gene. Trimming stripped 2 bases from V and 8 bases from J, with 4 bases between. The CDR3 is made up of 12 amino acids. From germline, CDR1 is MRHNA and CDR2 SNTAGT. The CDR3 here is CASSDGYSPLHF. CDR3 DNA: TGTGCCAGCAGTGACGGGTATTCACCCCTCCACTTT.

This clonotype was seen ten or more times. V is TRBV3-1 and J is TRBJ2-3; possibly TRBD1 for D (7 bases). The germline V gene has CDR1 LGHDT and CDR2 YNNKEL (reference sequence). Trimming took 4 bases from V and 5 from J, leaving 16 bases between them. The CDR3 runs 15 residues. The CDR3 region has the DNA TGTGCCAGCAGCCCCTATAGACAGGGAGGAGATACGCAGTATTTT. This codes for CASSPYRQGGDTQYF.

This clonotype was observed many times. This rearrangement joins TRBV4-1 to TRBJ1-4, with no clear D. The CDR3 is 17 residues long. Germline V lookup: CDR1 MGHRA, CDR2 YSYEKL. Trimming removed 5 bases from V and 0 bases from J, with 16 bases in between. The CDR3 bases are TGCGCCAGCAGCTCTCATTACGCAGCTCCAACTAATGAAAAACTGTTTTTT. It translates to CASSSHYAAPTNEKLFF.

This clonotype was seen at least ten times. The CDR3 protein is CASSPSGIDTQYF. CDR3 sequence (DNA): TGTGCCAGCAGTCCGAGCGGGATAGATACGCAGTATTTT. The chain employs TRBV7-3 and TRBJ2-3; 7 positions agree with TRBD2. Germline V gene sequence: CDR1 SGHTA, CDR2 FQGTGA. With 6 bases clipped from V and 5 bases from J, the junction kept 5 bases outside the gene matches. The length of the CDR3 is 13 residues.

This clonotype was picked up many times. The chain employs TRBV12-3 or TRBV12-4 and TRBJ1-5; D gene ambiguous. V lost 7 bases to trimming and J lost 2 bases, with 15 bases between them. This CDR3 is built from 15 residues. The CDR3 DNA reads TGTGCCAGCAACAGTTTAGGTCAGGGCAATCAGCCCCAGCATTTT. Its protein product is CASNSLGQGNQPQHF.

The chain recombines TRBV4-2 with TRBJ2-5, with D tentatively TRBD1 (6 bases). The V end was cut by 2 bases, the J end by 2 bases, with 15 bases between. Germline V gene data show CDR1 as LGHNA and CDR2 as YNFKEQ. CDR3 length equals 16 residues. The CDR3 bases are TGTGCCAGCAGCCAATCTAGAGGGGGTTCTCAAGAGACCCAGTACTTC. This gives the protein CASSQSRGGSQETQYF.

This clonotype was seen only a few times. V and J are TRBV12-3 or TRBV12-4 and TRBJ2-3; 12 nucleotides match TRBD2. This CDR3 has 18 residues. V was pared by 2 bases and J by 0 bases, with 6 bases of the junction left unmatched. The CDR3: CASSLIGLAGLSTDTQYF. The CDR3 nucleotides are TGTGCCAGCAGTTTAATTGGACTAGCGGGACTCAGCACAGATACGCAGTATTTT.

The chain couples TRBV24-1 to TRBJ2-5; tentatively, D is TRBD1 or TRBD2 (5 bases each). The CDR3 is 15 residues long. Germline values: CDR1 KGHDR, CDR2 SFDVKD. V lost 9 bases, J lost 2 bases, and 18 bases lay in between. Here the CDR3 reads CATSESRGWQETQYF. As DNA, the CDR3 is TGTGCCACCTCAGAATCGAGGGGATGGCAAGAGACCCAGTACTTC.

The chain joins TRBV19 to TRBJ2-1, with D uncertain. The CDR3 is made up of 13 amino acids. The V and J ends lost 0 bases and 8 bases respectively, with 8 bases between them. The germline gives CDR1 LNHDA, CDR2 SQIVND (reference sequence). The CDR3 nucleotides read TGTGCCAGTAGTATAGAAGTTCCGGATGAGCAGTTCTTC. Translation: CASSIEVPDEQFF.

This clonotype was counted at least ten times. This chain uses TRBV12-3 or TRBV12-4 with TRBJ2-5; 7 bases align to TRBD1. J was trimmed by 5 bases and V by 6 bases; bases with no gene match: 12. This CDR3 spans 15 amino acids. The CDR3 is CASSSHLTGAETQYF. CDR3 DNA: TGTGCCAGCAGCTCCCACCTAACAGGGGCCGAGACCCAGTACTTC.

This rearrangement joins TRBV6-4 to TRBJ2-1, with D unclear. Germline loops: CDR1 MRHNA, CDR2 SNTAGT. The CDR3 loop spans 16 amino acids. V gave up 2 bases and J gave up 7 bases, with 18 bases separating them. In DNA, the CDR3 is TGTGCCAGCAGTGACGGTCGTCGGTCTGGGAAGAATGAGCAGTTCTTC. It yields the protein CASSDGRRSGKNEQFF.